The present T cell receptor (beta chain) was sequenced within a study of T cells in Graves' hyperthyroidism and ophthalmopathy. Trimming shortened V by 3 bases and J by 7 bases, and 15 bases separated the two germline ends. The CDR3 consists of 14 residues. In germline, CDR1 is LNHDA, CDR2 SQIVND (reference sequence). The investigators amplified TCR beta CDR3 regions from RNA transcripts. The HTBI set primed first-round TCR CDR3 RT-PCR. Using its own MiXCR run on the multiplex PCR reads, TCRdb lists one record per CDR3 protein. The profile shows over 500,000 distinct CDR3 sequences, around 15% of them singletons. This clonotype showed up just a few times.

The clonotype comes from a woman in her thirties or forties with Graves' hyperthyroidism. The sequenced material came from blood. This sequence joins TRBV19 and TRBJ2-5; D may be TRBD1 or TRBD2 (6 bases each). The CDR3 loop reads CASSMGANSGTQYF. DNA of the CDR3: TGTGCCAGTAGTATGGGGGCGAATAGCGGGACCCAGTACTTC.